This note documents a single T cell receptor beta chain sequence. The antigen is undetermined. Donors in the study were healthy people who gave bone marrow. The sample originates from a study of cytomegalovirus exposure and HLA in healthy donors. Study-wide results and caveats: Later on, an analysis tied around 17,000 TCR beta sequences to HLA alleles at 0.05 false discovery rate. The records held CMV serostatus as the only immune exposure information.

PCR used 60 Vbeta primers and 13 Jbeta primers. Per the study methods: Tens of millions of unique TCR beta chains, about 12 million shared, were counted in a later analysis. Method: immunoSEQ multiplex PCR; TCRdb's copy keeps in-frame clones and lacks some. Clone size and V and J calls were adopted from that table, with D and trimming inferred from the DNA. The sample has some 200,000 clones; around 89% are singletons. The CDR3 totals 12 residues. CDR1 and CDR2 (germline): SGHTA, FQGNSA. Trimming shortened V by 7 bases and J by 4 bases, and 10 bases separated the two germline ends. The material sequenced was PBMCs. The source is a woman between 18 and 29 years old in good health and CMV-seronegative. J is TRBJ1-1 and V is TRBV7-2; D uncertain. The CDR3 DNA sequence: TGTGCCAGCACCGAGGGTTTCACTGAAGCTTTCTTT. Encoded protein: CASTEGFTEAFF.